A selection of T cell receptor beta chains follows, all from one sample in a study of T cells after posttransplantation cyclophosphamide. The method was immunoSEQ multiplex PCR; TCRdb's version includes in-frame clones alone and lacks a portion of them. Here the sample spans 10,000 to 15,000 clones, approximately 83% being singletons. Sequences were obtained from memory CD4+ T cells sorted from PBMCs. These receptor sequences come from a man in his fifties or sixties in good health, CMV-negative, and a related stem cell transplant donor. The CDR3 runs from the conserved cysteine through the conserved F or W. Fields, in order: CDR3 length, clone size, D gene, V gene, J gene, CDR3 protein, CDR3 DNA. The D gene is left open where the match is weak. Part of the rows lack a size; the others show once, few, many or a class for expanded clones.

len: 14
abundance: NA
d_gene: NA
v_gene: TRBV27
j_gene: TRBJ1-5
CDR3aa: CASSGGYSNQPQHF
CDR3nt: TGTGCCAGCAGTGGAGGTTATAGCAATCAGCCCCAGCATTTT

len: 17
abundance: NA
d_gene: TRBD2
v_gene: TRBV5-1
j_gene: TRBJ2-2
CDR3aa: CASNLGGSGDNTGELFF
CDR3nt: TGCGCCAGCAACCTCGGGGGTAGCGGGGATAACACCGGGGAGCTGTTTTTT

len: 14
abundance: NA
d_gene: TRBD1
v_gene: TRBV19
j_gene: TRBJ1-4
CDR3aa: CASSRQGAVEKLFF
CDR3nt: TGTGCCAGTAGCCGACAGGGGGCGGTGGAAAAACTGTTTTTT

len: 13
abundance: NA
d_gene: NA
v_gene: TRBV7-9
j_gene: TRBJ2-6
CDR3aa: CASSSSGANVLTF
CDR3nt: TGTGCCAGCAGCTCATCTGGGGCCAACGTCCTGACTTTC

len: 17
abundance: NA
d_gene: TRBD2
v_gene: TRBV14
j_gene: TRBJ2-2
CDR3aa: CASSPPTGGGATGELFF
CDR3nt: TGTGCCAGCAGCCCACCCACTGGCGGGGGGGCAACCGGGGAGCTGTTTTTT

len: 16
abundance: NA
d_gene: TRBD1
v_gene: TRBV9
j_gene: TRBJ1-2
CDR3aa: CASSVPRTGGVGGYTF
CDR3nt: TGTGCCAGCAGCGTACCCCGGACAGGGGGCGTCGGTGGCTACACCTTC

len: 16
abundance: NA
d_gene: NA
v_gene: TRBV9
j_gene: TRBJ2-3
CDR3aa: CASSVTGLKGTDTQYF
CDR3nt: TGTGCCAGCAGCGTCACAGGGCTCAAGGGCACAGATACGCAGTATTTT

len: 14
abundance: NA
d_gene: TRBD1
v_gene: TRBV7-3
j_gene: TRBJ2-1
CDR3aa: CASSFGQGGGEQFF
CDR3nt: TGTGCCAGCAGCTTTGGACAGGGGGGGGGTGAGCAGTTCTTC

len: 16
abundance: NA
d_gene: NA
v_gene: TRBV7-2
j_gene: TRBJ2-3
CDR3aa: CASSLTGSTSTDTQYF
CDR3nt: TGTGCCAGCAGCTTAACGGGGTCGACTAGCACAGATACGCAGTATTTT

len: 15
abundance: NA
d_gene: TRBD1
v_gene: TRBV5-1
j_gene: TRBJ1-1
CDR3aa: CASSRGQGADTEAFF
CDR3nt: TGCGCCAGCAGCCGCGGACAGGGGGCGGACACTGAAGCTTTCTTT

len: 15
abundance: NA
d_gene: NA
v_gene: TRBV10-3
j_gene: TRBJ2-5
CDR3aa: CAISESGGLQETQYF
CDR3nt: TGTGCCATCAGTGAGTCGGGGGGACTGCAAGAGACCCAGTACTTC

len: 13
abundance: NA
d_gene: NA
v_gene: TRBV13
j_gene: TRBJ2-7
CDR3aa: CASSLVATYEQYF
CDR3nt: TGTGCCAGCAGCTTAGTAGCGACCTACGAGCAGTACTTC

len: 14
abundance: NA
d_gene: NA
v_gene: TRBV5-1
j_gene: TRBJ1-4
CDR3aa: CASSWQATNEKLFF
CDR3nt: TGCGCCAGCAGCTGGCAGGCTACTAATGAAAAACTGTTTTTT

len: 15
abundance: NA
d_gene: NA
v_gene: TRBV9
j_gene: TRBJ1-2
CDR3aa: CASSVDGVGLYGYTF
CDR3nt: TGTGCCAGCAGCGTAGACGGGGTTGGGTTGTATGGCTACACCTTC

len: 20
abundance: NA
d_gene: TRBD1
v_gene: TRBV5-1
j_gene: TRBJ2-4
CDR3aa: CASSDPPGQGNVRAKNIQYF
CDR3nt: TGCGCCAGCAGTGACCCACCGGGACAGGGGAACGTAAGGGCCAAAAACATTCAGTACTTC

len: 17
abundance: NA
d_gene: TRBD2
v_gene: TRBV29-1
j_gene: TRBJ2-7
CDR3aa: CSVEGLGTSGRADEQYF
CDR3nt: TGCAGCGTTGAAGGGTTAGGGACTAGCGGGAGGGCCGATGAGCAGTACTTC

len: 13
abundance: NA
d_gene: TRBD1
v_gene: TRBV7-2
j_gene: TRBJ2-7
CDR3aa: CASSPGQVREQYF
CDR3nt: TGTGCCAGCAGCCCGGGACAGGTACGAGAGCAGTACTTC

len: 10
abundance: NA
d_gene: NA
v_gene: TRBV19
j_gene: TRBJ1-2
CDR3aa: CAAGLYGYTF
CDR3nt: TGTGCGGCAGGGTTGTATGGCTACACCTTC

len: 14
abundance: once
d_gene: NA
v_gene: TRBV19
j_gene: TRBJ1-2
CDR3aa: CAISRGTGNYGYTF
CDR3nt: TGTGCCATCTCTAGGGGGACGGGTAACTATGGCTACACCTTC

len: 15
abundance: NA
d_gene: NA
v_gene: TRBV6-5
j_gene: TRBJ1-1
CDR3aa: CASTAPGVTGTEAFF
CDR3nt: TGTGCCAGCACCGCACCGGGGGTAACCGGCACTGAAGCTTTCTTT

len: 18
abundance: NA
d_gene: TRBD1
v_gene: TRBV5-5
j_gene: TRBJ2-7
CDR3aa: CASSLWDREDESSYEQYF
CDR3nt: TGTGCCAGCAGCTTGTGGGACAGGGAAGATGAAAGCTCCTACGAGCAGTACTTC

len: 14
abundance: NA
d_gene: TRBD1
v_gene: TRBV9
j_gene: TRBJ1-2
CDR3aa: CASSTQQGAGGYTF
CDR3nt: TGTGCCAGCAGCACCCAACAGGGGGCAGGTGGCTACACCTTC

len: 13
abundance: NA
d_gene: NA
v_gene: TRBV6-6
j_gene: TRBJ1-1
CDR3aa: CASSLTENTEAFF
CDR3nt: TGTGCCAGCAGTTTGACAGAGAACACTGAAGCTTTCTTT

len: 17
abundance: NA
d_gene: TRBD2
v_gene: TRBV5-1
j_gene: TRBJ2-7
CDR3aa: CASSLELAGAAEYEQYF
CDR3nt: TGCGCCAGCAGCTTGGAACTAGCGGGAGCTGCGGAATACGAGCAGTACTTC

len: 11
abundance: once
d_gene: NA
v_gene: TRBV20-1
j_gene: TRBJ2-1
CDR3aa: CSAALRAEQFF
CDR3nt: TGCAGTGCTGCCCTGCGGGCCGAGCAGTTCTTC

len: 13
abundance: NA
d_gene: TRBD1
v_gene: TRBV27
j_gene: TRBJ2-7
CDR3aa: CASSRQGVYEQYF
CDR3nt: TGTGCCAGCAGTCGACAGGGGGTTTACGAGCAGTACTTC

len: 14
abundance: NA
d_gene: NA
v_gene: TRBV7-8
j_gene: TRBJ2-2
CDR3aa: CASSSGRNTGELFF
CDR3nt: TGTGCCAGCAGCAGCGGAAGGAACACCGGGGAGCTGTTTTTT

len: 12
abundance: NA
d_gene: NA
v_gene: TRBV19
j_gene: TRBJ2-1
CDR3aa: CASSRTSYEQFF
CDR3nt: TGTGCCAGTAGTAGAACTAGCTATGAGCAGTTCTTC

len: 15
abundance: NA
d_gene: TRBD2
v_gene: TRBV6-5
j_gene: TRBJ2-2
CDR3aa: CASTLTSGVGGELFF
CDR3nt: TGTGCCAGCACCTTGACTAGCGGGGTGGGCGGGGAGCTGTTTTTT

len: 16
abundance: NA
d_gene: TRBD2
v_gene: TRBV10-3
j_gene: TRBJ2-3
CDR3aa: CAISRLAGGLTDTQYF
CDR3nt: TGTGCCATCAGCCGACTAGCGGGAGGCCTCACAGATACGCAGTATTTT

len: 15
abundance: few
d_gene: NA
v_gene: TRBV5-4
j_gene: TRBJ2-7
CDR3aa: CASSWGGTSSYEQYF
CDR3nt: TGTGCCAGCAGCTGGGGGGGGACAAGCTCCTACGAGCAGTACTTC

len: 15
abundance: NA
d_gene: NA
v_gene: TRBV7-2
j_gene: TRBJ2-7
CDR3aa: CASSLGSGKAYEQYF
CDR3nt: TGTGCCAGCAGCTTAGGGTCGGGGAAGGCCTACGAGCAGTACTTC

len: 15
abundance: NA
d_gene: NA
v_gene: TRBV6-1
j_gene: TRBJ1-4
CDR3aa: CASSEFRQGSEKLFF
CDR3nt: TGTGCCAGCAGTGAATTTAGGCAGGGTAGCGAAAAACTGTTTTTT

len: 13
abundance: NA
d_gene: TRBD1
v_gene: TRBV14
j_gene: TRBJ1-1
CDR3aa: CASSLLTGTEAFF
CDR3nt: TGTGCCAGCAGCCTCCTGACAGGGACTGAAGCTTTCTTT

len: 13
abundance: once
d_gene: NA
v_gene: TRBV5-1
j_gene: TRBJ2-7
CDR3aa: CASSFPQENTQYF
CDR3nt: TGCGCCAGCAGCTTTCCGCAGGAAAATACGCAGTACTTC

len: 13
abundance: NA
d_gene: NA
v_gene: TRBV4-3
j_gene: TRBJ2-1
CDR3aa: CASSQVAGREQFF
CDR3nt: TGCGCCAGCAGCCAAGTCGCTGGCCGTGAGCAGTTCTTC

len: 14
abundance: NA
d_gene: NA
v_gene: TRBV6-6
j_gene: TRBJ2-7
CDR3aa: CASSSPADSYEQYF
CDR3nt: TGTGCCAGCAGTTCCCCGGCGGACTCCTACGAGCAGTACTTC

len: 14
abundance: NA
d_gene: NA
v_gene: TRBV6-5
j_gene: TRBJ1-6
CDR3aa: CASSSRELNSPLHF
CDR3nt: TGTGCCAGCAGTTCCCGGGAGCTAAATTCACCCCTCCACTTT

len: 17
abundance: NA
d_gene: TRBD2
v_gene: TRBV19
j_gene: TRBJ2-6
CDR3aa: CAIRGLAGSSGANVLTF
CDR3nt: TGTGCCATCAGGGGACTAGCGGGATCCTCTGGGGCCAACGTCCTGACTTTC

len: 16
abundance: NA
d_gene: TRBD1
v_gene: TRBV5-1
j_gene: TRBJ2-7
CDR3aa: CASSLGQGAEFYEQYF
CDR3nt: TGCGCCAGCAGCTTGGGACAGGGGGCAGAATTCTACGAGCAGTACTTC

len: 15
abundance: once
d_gene: TRBD1
v_gene: TRBV18
j_gene: TRBJ1-2
CDR3aa: CASSAGTGSNYGYTF
CDR3nt: TGTGCCAGCAGCGCCGGGACAGGGAGTAACTATGGCTACACCTTC

len: 14
abundance: NA
d_gene: NA
v_gene: TRBV18
j_gene: TRBJ1-2
CDR3aa: CASSRGDRDYGYTF
CDR3nt: TGTGCCAGCTCACGGGGAGACCGTGACTATGGCTACACCTTC

len: 15
abundance: NA
d_gene: NA
v_gene: TRBV4-3
j_gene: TRBJ2-7
CDR3aa: CASSRLQGASYEQYF
CDR3nt: TGCGCCAGCAGCCGACTACAGGGTGCCTCCTACGAGCAGTACTTC

len: 14
abundance: NA
d_gene: NA
v_gene: TRBV18
j_gene: TRBJ2-7
CDR3aa: CASSPSGNPYEQYF
CDR3nt: TGTGCCAGCTCACCATCGGGTAACCCCTACGAGCAGTACTTC

len: 12
abundance: NA
d_gene: NA
v_gene: TRBV5-1
j_gene: TRBJ2-3
CDR3aa: CASSKDSTTQYF
CDR3nt: TGCGCCAGCAGCAAGGACAGCACTACGCAGTATTTT

len: 15
abundance: NA
d_gene: TRBD1
v_gene: TRBV7-7
j_gene: TRBJ2-7
CDR3aa: CASSTGQGESYEQYF
CDR3nt: TGTGCCAGCAGCACCGGACAGGGGGAGTCCTACGAGCAGTACTTC

len: 16
abundance: NA
d_gene: NA
v_gene: TRBV5-5
j_gene: TRBJ1-5
CDR3aa: CASSLGVRNSNQPQHF
CDR3nt: TGTGCCAGCAGCTTGGGTGTCAGAAATAGCAATCAGCCCCAGCATTTT

len: 15
abundance: NA
d_gene: NA
v_gene: TRBV4-1
j_gene: TRBJ2-7
CDR3aa: CASSQALGHQYEQYF
CDR3nt: TGCGCCAGCAGCCAAGCTCTGGGACACCAATACGAGCAGTACTTC

len: 14
abundance: NA
d_gene: NA
v_gene: TRBV27
j_gene: TRBJ1-1
CDR3aa: CASSPAGLNTEAFF
CDR3nt: TGTGCCAGCAGTCCGGCAGGGCTGAACACTGAAGCTTTCTTT

len: 15
abundance: NA
d_gene: NA
v_gene: TRBV4-3
j_gene: TRBJ1-6
CDR3aa: CASSTGISYNSPLHF
CDR3nt: TGCGCCAGCAGCACAGGGATTTCCTATAATTCACCCCTCCACTTT

len: 15
abundance: NA
d_gene: NA
v_gene: TRBV6-5
j_gene: TRBJ1-6
CDR3aa: CASSYTYSNNSPLHF
CDR3nt: TGTGCCAGCAGTTACACGTACAGCAATAATTCACCCCTCCACTTT

len: 15
abundance: NA
d_gene: NA
v_gene: TRBV7-9
j_gene: TRBJ1-5
CDR3aa: CASSPRAGDNQPQHF
CDR3nt: TGTGCCAGCAGCCCCAGGGCAGGGGACAATCAGCCCCAGCATTTT

len: 14
abundance: few
d_gene: NA
v_gene: TRBV11-1
j_gene: TRBJ2-5
CDR3aa: CASTADRYQETQYF
CDR3nt: TGTGCCAGCACCGCCGACAGGTACCAAGAGACCCAGTACTTC

len: 13
abundance: NA
d_gene: NA
v_gene: TRBV19
j_gene: TRBJ1-1
CDR3aa: CASKEKSNTEAFF
CDR3nt: TGTGCCAGTAAGGAGAAAAGTAACACTGAAGCTTTCTTT

len: 14
abundance: few
d_gene: NA
v_gene: TRBV30
j_gene: TRBJ1-2
CDR3aa: CAWSGTREGIGYTF
CDR3nt: TGTGCCTGGAGTGGGACAAGGGAGGGGATTGGCTACACCTTC

len: 12
abundance: NA
d_gene: NA
v_gene: TRBV27
j_gene: TRBJ2-1
CDR3aa: CASSQTRDEQFF
CDR3nt: TGTGCCAGCAGTCAGACCCGGGATGAGCAGTTCTTC

len: 16
abundance: NA
d_gene: NA
v_gene: TRBV2
j_gene: TRBJ1-5
CDR3aa: CASSQVGLYSNQPQHF
CDR3nt: TGTGCCAGCAGTCAAGTGGGACTTTATAGCAATCAGCCCCAGCATTTT

len: 15
abundance: few
d_gene: TRBD2
v_gene: TRBV7-2
j_gene: TRBJ2-2
CDR3aa: CASSALAGNTGELFF
CDR3nt: TGTGCCAGCAGCGCATTAGCGGGGAACACCGGGGAGCTGTTTTTT

len: 15
abundance: NA
d_gene: TRBD1
v_gene: TRBV7-9
j_gene: TRBJ2-7
CDR3aa: CASSLTRQGPAEQYF
CDR3nt: TGTGCCAGCAGCCTAACCCGACAGGGTCCTGCCGAGCAGTACTTC